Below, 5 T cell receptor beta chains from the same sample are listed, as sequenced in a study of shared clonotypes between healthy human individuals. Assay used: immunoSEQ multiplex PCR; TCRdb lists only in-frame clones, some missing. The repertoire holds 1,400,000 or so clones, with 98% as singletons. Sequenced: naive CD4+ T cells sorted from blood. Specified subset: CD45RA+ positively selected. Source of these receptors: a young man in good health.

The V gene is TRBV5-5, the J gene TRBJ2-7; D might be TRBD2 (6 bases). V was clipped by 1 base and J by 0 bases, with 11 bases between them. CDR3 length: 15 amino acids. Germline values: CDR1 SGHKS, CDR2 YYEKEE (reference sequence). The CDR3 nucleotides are TGTGCCAGCAGCTTGCGCGGGGCGAGCTCCTACGAGCAGTACTTC. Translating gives CASSLRGASSYEQYF.

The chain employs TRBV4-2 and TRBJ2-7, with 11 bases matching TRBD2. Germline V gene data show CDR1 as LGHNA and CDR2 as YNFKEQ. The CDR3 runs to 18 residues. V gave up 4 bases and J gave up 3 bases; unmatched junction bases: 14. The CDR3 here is CASSRETAGLAAVYEQYF. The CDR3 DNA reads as TGTGCCAGCAGCCGAGAAACCGCGGGACTAGCGGCAGTCTACGAGCAGTACTTC.

CDR3 DNA sequence: TGTGCCAGCAGTCGCTTAGGGGGAAACAATCAGCCCCAGCATTTT. Translation gives CASSRLGGNNQPQHF. This chain uses TRBV28 with TRBJ1-5; D perhaps matches TRBD1 (6 bases). The V gene lost 5 bases and the J gene lost 3 bases, with 14 bases spanning the gap. CDR1 and CDR2 from the germline V gene are MDHEN and SYDVKM. CDR3 size: 15 residues.

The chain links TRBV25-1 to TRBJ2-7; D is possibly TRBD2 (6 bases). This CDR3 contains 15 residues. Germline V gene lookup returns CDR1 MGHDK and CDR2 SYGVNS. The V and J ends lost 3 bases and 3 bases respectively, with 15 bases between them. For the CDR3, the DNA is TGTGCCAGCAGTGAGAGTGGGAGGTCAATCTACGAGCAGTACTTC. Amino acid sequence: CASSESGRSIYEQYF.

In DNA, the CDR3 is TGTGCCAGCAGCCCGAGAGTAGGGACAGGGAGAATCAATGAGCAGTTCTTC. This encodes CASSPRVGTGRINEQFF. J is TRBJ2-1 and V is TRBV5-4; 9 bases map to TRBD1. Trimming removed 4 bases from V and 6 bases from J; junction bases left unmatched: 14. The CDR3 has 17 amino acids. Germline CDR1 SGHNT, CDR2 YYREEE (reference sequence).